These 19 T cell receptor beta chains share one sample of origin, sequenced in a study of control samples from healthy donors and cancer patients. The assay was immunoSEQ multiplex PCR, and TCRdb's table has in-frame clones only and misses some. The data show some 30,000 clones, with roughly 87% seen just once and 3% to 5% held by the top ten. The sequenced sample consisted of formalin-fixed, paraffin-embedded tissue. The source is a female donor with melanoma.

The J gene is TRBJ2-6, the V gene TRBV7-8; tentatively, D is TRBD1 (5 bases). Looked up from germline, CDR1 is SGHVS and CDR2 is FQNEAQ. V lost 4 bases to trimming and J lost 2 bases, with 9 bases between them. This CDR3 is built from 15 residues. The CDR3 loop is CASSSTEAGANVLTF. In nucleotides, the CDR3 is TGTGCCAGCAGCTCGACAGAGGCTGGGGCCAACGTCCTGACTTTC.

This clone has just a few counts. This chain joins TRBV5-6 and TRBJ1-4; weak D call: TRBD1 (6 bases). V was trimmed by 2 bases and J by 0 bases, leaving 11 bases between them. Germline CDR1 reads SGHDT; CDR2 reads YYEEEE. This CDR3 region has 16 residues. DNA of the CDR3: TGTGCCAGCAGCTTCTACAGGGCCCCAACTAATGAAAAACTGTTTTTT. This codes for CASSFYRAPTNEKLFF.

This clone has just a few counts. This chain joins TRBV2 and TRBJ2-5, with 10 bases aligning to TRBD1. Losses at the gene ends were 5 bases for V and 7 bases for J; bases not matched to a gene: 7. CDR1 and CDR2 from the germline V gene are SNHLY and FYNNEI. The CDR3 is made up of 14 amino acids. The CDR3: CASSRQGATGTQYF. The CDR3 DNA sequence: TGTGCCAGCAGTAGACAGGGGGCGACGGGGACCCAGTACTTC.

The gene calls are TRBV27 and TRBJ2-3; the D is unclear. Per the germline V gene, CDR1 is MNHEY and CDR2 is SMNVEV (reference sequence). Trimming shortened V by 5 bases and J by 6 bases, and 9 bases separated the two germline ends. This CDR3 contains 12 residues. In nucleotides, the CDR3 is TGTGCCAGCAGTATTATCGGCGATACGCAGTATTTT. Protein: CASSIIGDTQYF.

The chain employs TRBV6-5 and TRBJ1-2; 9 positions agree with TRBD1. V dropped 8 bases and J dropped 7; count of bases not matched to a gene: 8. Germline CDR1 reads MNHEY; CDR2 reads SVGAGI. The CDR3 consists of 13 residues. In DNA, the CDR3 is TGTGCCAGCCCCCCGGACAGGGGACGTGGCTACACCTTC. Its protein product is CASPPDRGRGYTF.

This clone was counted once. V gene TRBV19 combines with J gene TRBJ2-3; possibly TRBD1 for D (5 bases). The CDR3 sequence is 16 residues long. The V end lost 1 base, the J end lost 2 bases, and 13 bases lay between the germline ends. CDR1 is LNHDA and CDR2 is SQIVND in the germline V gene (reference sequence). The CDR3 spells CASSIGGMLFTDTQYF. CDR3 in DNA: TGTGCCAGTAGTATAGGGGGCATGTTGTTCACAGATACGCAGTATTTT.

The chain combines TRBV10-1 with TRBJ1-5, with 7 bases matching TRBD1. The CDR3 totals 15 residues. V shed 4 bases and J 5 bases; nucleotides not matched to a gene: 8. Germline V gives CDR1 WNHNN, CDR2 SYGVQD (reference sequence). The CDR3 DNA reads TGCGCCAGCAGTGCCGGGACAGACCCTTATCAGCCCCAGCATTTT. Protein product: CASSAGTDPYQPQHF.

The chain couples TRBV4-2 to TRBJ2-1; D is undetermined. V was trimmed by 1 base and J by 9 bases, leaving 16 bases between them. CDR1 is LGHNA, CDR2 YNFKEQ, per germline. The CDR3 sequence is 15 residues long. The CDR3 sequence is CASSQGGRSRSEQFF. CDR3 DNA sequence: TGTGCCAGCAGCCAAGGGGGAAGGAGCCGGAGTGAGCAGTTCTTC.

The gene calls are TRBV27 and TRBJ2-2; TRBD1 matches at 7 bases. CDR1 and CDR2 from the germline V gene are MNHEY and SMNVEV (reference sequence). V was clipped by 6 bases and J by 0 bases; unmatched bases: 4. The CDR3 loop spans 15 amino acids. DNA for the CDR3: TGTGCCAGCAGAGCCGGGACAGCGAACACCGGGGAGCTGTTTTTT. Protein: CASRAGTANTGELFF.

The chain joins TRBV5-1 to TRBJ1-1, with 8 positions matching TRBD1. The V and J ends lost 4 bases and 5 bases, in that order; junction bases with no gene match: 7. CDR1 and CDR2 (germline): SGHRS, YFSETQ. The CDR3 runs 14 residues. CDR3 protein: CASSPSGGGTEAFF. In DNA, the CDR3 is TGCGCCAGCAGCCCATCAGGGGGCGGGACTGAAGCTTTCTTT.

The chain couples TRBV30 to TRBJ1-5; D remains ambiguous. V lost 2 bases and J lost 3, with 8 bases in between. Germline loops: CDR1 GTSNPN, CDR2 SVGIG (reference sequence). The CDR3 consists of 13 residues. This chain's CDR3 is CAWSTRDNQPQHF. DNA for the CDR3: TGTGCCTGGAGTACAAGGGACAATCAGCCCCAGCATTTT.

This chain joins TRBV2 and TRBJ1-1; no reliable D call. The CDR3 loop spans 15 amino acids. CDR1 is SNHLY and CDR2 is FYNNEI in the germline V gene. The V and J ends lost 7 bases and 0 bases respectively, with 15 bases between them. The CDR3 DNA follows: TGTGCCAGCATCCCATGGGCCGGCATGAACACTGAAGCTTTCTTT. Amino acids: CASIPWAGMNTEAFF.

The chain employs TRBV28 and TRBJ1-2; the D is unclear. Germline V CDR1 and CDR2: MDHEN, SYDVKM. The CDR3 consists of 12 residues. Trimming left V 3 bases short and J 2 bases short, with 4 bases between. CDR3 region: CASSLGNYGYTF. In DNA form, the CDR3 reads TGTGCCAGCAGTTTGGGGAACTATGGCTACACCTTC.

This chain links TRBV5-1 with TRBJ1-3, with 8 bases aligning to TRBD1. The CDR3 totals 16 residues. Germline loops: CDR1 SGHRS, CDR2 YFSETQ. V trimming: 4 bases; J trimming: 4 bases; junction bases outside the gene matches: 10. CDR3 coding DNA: TGCGCCAGCAGCCCGAACCAGGGGGCAAACGGAAACACCATATATTTT. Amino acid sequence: CASSPNQGANGNTIYF.

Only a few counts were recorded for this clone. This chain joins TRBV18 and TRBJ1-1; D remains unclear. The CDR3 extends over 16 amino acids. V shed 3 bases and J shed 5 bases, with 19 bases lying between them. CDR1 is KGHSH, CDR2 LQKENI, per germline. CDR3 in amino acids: CASSPPSSGKPTEAFF. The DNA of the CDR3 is TGTGCCAGCTCACCGCCTTCATCGGGAAAACCAACTGAAGCTTTCTTT.

CDR3 DNA: TGTGCCAGCAGTGAACCCTACACTGAAGCTTTCTTT. This sequence encodes CASSEPYTEAFF. This chain uses TRBV6-1 with TRBJ1-1; D not certain. From germline, CDR1 is MNHNS and CDR2 SASEGT. The CDR3 contains 12 residues. Trimming took off 2 bases at V and 3 bases at J, with 4 bases between the two ends.

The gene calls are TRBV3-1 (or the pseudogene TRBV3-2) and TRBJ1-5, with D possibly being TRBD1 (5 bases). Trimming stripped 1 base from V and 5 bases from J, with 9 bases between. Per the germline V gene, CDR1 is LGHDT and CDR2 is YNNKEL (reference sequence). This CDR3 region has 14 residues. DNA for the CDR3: TGTGCCAGCAGCCAAGGGGGGGGATATCAGCCCCAGCATTTT. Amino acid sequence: CASSQGGGYQPQHF.

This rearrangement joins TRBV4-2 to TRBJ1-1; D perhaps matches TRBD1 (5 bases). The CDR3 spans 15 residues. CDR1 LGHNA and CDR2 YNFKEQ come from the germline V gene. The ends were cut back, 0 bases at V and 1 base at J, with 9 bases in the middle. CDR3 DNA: TGTGCCAGCAGCCAAGAGTGGGGCCAGAACACTGAAGCTTTCTTT. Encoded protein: CASSQEWGQNTEAFF.

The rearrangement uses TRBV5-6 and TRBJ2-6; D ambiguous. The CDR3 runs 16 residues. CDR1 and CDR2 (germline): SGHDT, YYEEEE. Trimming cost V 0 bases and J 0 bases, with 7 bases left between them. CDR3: CASSLDGFSGANVLTF. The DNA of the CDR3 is TGTGCCAGCAGCTTGGACGGGTTCTCTGGGGCCAACGTCCTGACTTTC.